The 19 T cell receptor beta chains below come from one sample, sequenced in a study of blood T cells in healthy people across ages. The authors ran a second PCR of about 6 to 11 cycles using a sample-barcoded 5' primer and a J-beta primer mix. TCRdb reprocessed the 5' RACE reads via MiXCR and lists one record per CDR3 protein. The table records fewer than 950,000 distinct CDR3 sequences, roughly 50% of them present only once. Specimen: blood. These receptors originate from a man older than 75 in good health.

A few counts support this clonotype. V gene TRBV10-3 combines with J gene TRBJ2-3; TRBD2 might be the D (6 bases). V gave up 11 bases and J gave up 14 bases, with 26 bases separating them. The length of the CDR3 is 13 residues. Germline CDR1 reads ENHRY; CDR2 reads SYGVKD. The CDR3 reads CASARLAGGYAYF. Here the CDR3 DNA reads TGTGCCTCAGCGAGGCTAGCCGGGGGATACGCGTATTTT.

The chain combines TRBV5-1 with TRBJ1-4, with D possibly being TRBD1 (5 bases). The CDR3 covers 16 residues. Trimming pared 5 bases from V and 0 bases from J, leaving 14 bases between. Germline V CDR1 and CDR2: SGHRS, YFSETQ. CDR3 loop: CASSSGGAATNEKLFF. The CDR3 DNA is TGCGCCAGCAGTTCCGGAGGGGCTGCAACTAATGAAAAACTGTTTTTT. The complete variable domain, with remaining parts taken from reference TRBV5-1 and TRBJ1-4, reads KAGVTQTPRYLIKTRGQQVTLSCSPISGHRSVSWYQQTPGQGLQFLFEYFSETQRNKGNFPGRFSGRQFSNSRSEMNVSTLELGDSALYLCASSSGGAATNEKLFFGSGTQLSVL.

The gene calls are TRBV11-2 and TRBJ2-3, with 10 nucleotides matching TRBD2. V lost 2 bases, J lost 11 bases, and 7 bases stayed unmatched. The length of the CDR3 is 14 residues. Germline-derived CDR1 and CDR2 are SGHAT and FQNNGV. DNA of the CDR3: TGTGCCAGCAGCTTACGAACTAGCGGGATTGTGCAGTATTTT. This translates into CASSLRTSGIVQYF. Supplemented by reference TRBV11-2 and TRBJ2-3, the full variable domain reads EAGVAQSPRYKIIEKRQSVAFWCNPISGHATLYWYQQILGQGPKLLIQFQNNGVVDDSQLPKDRFSAERLKGVDSTLKIQPAKLEDSAVYLCASSLRTSGIVQYFGPGTRLTVL.

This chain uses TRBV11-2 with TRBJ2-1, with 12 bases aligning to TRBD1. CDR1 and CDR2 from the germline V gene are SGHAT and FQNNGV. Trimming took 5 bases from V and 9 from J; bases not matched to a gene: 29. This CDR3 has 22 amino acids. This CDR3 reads CASSLTQWGTGGVRMKGSEQFF. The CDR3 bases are TGTGCCAGCAGCCTTACTCAGTGGGGGACAGGGGGCGTTCGGATGAAGGGCAGTGAGCAGTTCTTC.

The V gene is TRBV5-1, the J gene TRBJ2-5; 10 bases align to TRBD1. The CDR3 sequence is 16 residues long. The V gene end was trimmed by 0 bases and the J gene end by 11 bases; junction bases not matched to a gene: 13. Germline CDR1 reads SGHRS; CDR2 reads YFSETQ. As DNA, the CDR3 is TGCGCCAGCAGCTTGGCCTTAGGGACAGGGGCGTACGAACAGTACTTC. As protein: CASSLALGTGAYEQYF.

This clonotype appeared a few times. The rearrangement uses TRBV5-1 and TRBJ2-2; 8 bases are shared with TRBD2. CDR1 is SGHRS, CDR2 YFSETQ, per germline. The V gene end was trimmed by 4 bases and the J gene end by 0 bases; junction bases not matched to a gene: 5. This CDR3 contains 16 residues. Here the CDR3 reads CASSTLAGPNTGELFF. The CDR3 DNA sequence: TGCGCCAGCAGCACTTTAGCGGGACCGAACACCGGGGAGCTGTTTTTT.

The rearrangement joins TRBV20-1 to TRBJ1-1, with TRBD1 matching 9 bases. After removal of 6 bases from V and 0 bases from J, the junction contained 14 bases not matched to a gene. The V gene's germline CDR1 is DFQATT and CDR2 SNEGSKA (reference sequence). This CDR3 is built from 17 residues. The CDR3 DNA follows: TGCAGTGCCATTTCCCTTACAGGGGGCCCGATGAACACTGAAGCTTTCTTT. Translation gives CSAISLTGGPMNTEAFF.

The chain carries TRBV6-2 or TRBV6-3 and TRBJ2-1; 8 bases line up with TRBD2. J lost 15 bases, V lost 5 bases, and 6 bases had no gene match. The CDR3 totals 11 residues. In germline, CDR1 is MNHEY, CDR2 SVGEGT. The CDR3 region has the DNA TGTGCCAGCAGTACGGGGGGGGCCCCGTTCTTC. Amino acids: CASSTGGAPFF.

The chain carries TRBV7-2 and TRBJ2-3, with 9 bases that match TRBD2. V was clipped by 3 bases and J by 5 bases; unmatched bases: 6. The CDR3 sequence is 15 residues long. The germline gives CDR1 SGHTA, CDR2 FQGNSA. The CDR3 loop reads CASSLRGRVEDTQYF. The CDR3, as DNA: TGTGCCAGCAGCTTGCGCGGGAGGGTGGAAGATACGCAGTATTTT. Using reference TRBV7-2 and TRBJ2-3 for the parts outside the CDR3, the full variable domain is GAGVSQSPSNKVTEKGKDVELRCDPISGHTALYWYRQSLGQGLEFLIYFQGNSAPDKSGLPSDRFSAERTGGSVSTLTIQRTQQEDSAVYLCASSLRGRVEDTQYFGPGTRLTVL.

The CDR3 DNA reads as TGCAGTGCTTGGGGTGGACAGACCTTTCAAGAGACCCAGTACTTC. This encodes CSAWGGQTFQETQYF. The V call is TRBV20-1, the J call TRBJ2-5; possibly TRBD1 for D (6 bases). V lost 5 bases to trimming and J lost 2 bases, with 18 bases between them. Germline values: CDR1 DFQATT, CDR2 SNEGSKA (reference sequence). The CDR3 consists of 15 residues.

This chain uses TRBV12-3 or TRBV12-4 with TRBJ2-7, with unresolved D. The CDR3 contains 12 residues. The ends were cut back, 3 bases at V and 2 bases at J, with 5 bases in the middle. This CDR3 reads CASSFTPYEQYF. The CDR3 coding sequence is TGTGCCAGCAGTTTTACGCCCTACGAGCAGTACTTC.

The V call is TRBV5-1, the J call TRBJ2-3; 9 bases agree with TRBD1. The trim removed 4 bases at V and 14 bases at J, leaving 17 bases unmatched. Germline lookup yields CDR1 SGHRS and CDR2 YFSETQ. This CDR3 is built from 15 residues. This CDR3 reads CASSAGTGTTRYAYF. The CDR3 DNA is TGCGCCAGCAGCGCCGGGACAGGGACTACCAGATACGCGTATTTT.

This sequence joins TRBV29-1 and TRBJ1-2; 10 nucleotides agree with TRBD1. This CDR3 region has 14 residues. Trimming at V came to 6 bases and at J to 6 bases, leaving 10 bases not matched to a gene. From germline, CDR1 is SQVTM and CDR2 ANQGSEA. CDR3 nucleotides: TGCAGCGTCCAGGGAGGGACAGGGGACCATGGCTACACCTTC. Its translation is CSVQGGTGDHGYTF.

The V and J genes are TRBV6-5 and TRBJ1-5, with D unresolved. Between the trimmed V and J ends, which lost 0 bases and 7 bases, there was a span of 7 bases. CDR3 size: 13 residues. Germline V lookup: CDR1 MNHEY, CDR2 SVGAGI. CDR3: CASSYSRVQPQHF. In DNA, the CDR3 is TGTGCCAGCAGTTACTCGAGAGTCCAGCCCCAGCATTTT.

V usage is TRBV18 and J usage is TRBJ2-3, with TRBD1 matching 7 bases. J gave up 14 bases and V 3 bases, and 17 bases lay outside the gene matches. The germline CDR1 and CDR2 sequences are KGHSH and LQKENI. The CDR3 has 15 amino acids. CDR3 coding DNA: TGTGCCAGCTCACCCTTGGGGACAGACCACAGAGACGCGTATTTT. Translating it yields CASSPLGTDHRDAYF.

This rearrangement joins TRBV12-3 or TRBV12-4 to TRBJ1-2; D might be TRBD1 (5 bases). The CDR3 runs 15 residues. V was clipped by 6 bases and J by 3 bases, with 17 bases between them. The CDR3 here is CASSMSPQEHYGYTF. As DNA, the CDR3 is TGTGCCAGCAGCATGTCACCACAGGAACACTATGGCTACACCTTC.

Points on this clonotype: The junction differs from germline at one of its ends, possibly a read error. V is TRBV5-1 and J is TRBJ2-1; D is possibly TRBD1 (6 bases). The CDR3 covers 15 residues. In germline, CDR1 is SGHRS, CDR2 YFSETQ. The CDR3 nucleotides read TGCGCCAGCACCAGGGATGGCAGGGGAAGGTACGAGCAGTCCTTC. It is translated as CASTRDGRGRYEQSF.

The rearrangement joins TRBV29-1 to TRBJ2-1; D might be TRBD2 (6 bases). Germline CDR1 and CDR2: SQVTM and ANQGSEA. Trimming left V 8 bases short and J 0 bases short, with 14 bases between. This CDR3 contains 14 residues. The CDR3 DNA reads TGCAGCCTTATTCGGGGGAGCTCCTACAATGAGCAGTTCTTC. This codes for CSLIRGSSYNEQFF.

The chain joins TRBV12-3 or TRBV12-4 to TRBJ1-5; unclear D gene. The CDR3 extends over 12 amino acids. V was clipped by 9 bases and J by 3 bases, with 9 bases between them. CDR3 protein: CASSRFNQPQHF. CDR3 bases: TGTGCCAGTAGCCGATTCAATCAGCCCCAGCATTTT.